The 8 T cell receptor beta chains below all came from one sample that was sequenced in a study of blood T cell repertoires in COVID-19. The table came from immunoSEQ multiplex PCR; TCRdb's copy has only in-frame clones and leaves some out. Of approximately 220,000 clones listed, about 79% were seen once; the top ten hold approximately 1.2%. The specimen was PBMCs or T cells enriched from blood (not recorded which). The receptors come from a middle-aged woman with acute COVID-19.

This clone was observed a handful of times. The rearrangement links TRBV7-2 to TRBJ2-5; the D gene is possibly TRBD1 (5 bases). V was trimmed by 2 bases and J by 5 bases, leaving 12 bases between them. The CDR3 spans 14 residues. In germline, CDR1 is SGHTA, CDR2 FQGNSA. CDR3 sequence reads: CASSLSQGWETQYF. The CDR3, as DNA: TGTGCCAGCAGCTTATCTCAGGGTTGGGAGACCCAGTACTTC. The variable domain in full, completed from reference TRBV7-2 and TRBJ2-5, reads GAGVSQSPSNKVTEKGKDVELRCDPISGHTALYWYRQSLGQGLEFLIYFQGNSAPDKSGLPSDRFSAERTGGSVSTLTIQRTQQEDSAVYLCASSLSQGWETQYFGPGTRLLVL.

The chain joins TRBV10-2 to TRBJ2-2; 7 bases match TRBD2. The CDR3 is made up of 15 amino acids. Trimming took 2 bases from V and 5 from J; bases not matched to a gene: 5. The germline V gene has CDR1 WSHSY and CDR2 SAAADI. CDR3 DNA sequence: TGCGCCAGCAGTGAGGGGCAGGGAGGGACCGGGGAGCTGTTTTTT. Its protein product is CASSEGQGGTGELFF.

The chain carries TRBV11-1 and TRBJ2-3; D possibly corresponds to TRBD1 (5 bases). V lost 1 base and J 2 bases, leaving 10 bases between the germline ends. The germline V gene encodes CDR1 SGHAT and CDR2 FQDESV (reference sequence). This CDR3 region has 15 residues. CDR3 sequence: CASSLGTFSTDTQYF. CDR3 nucleotides: TGTGCCAGCAGCTTAGGGACATTCTCCACAGATACGCAGTATTTT.

The chain has TRBV6-5 and TRBJ2-5, with no clear D. V was clipped by 6 bases and J by 3 bases, with 8 bases between them. There are 12 residues in the CDR3. The germline V gene encodes CDR1 MNHEY and CDR2 SVGAGI. CDR3 region: CASRLYKETQYF. Here the CDR3 DNA reads TGTGCCAGCAGATTGTACAAAGAGACCCAGTACTTC.

This sequence joins TRBV28 and TRBJ1-2; no clear D gene. The CDR3 contains 14 residues. Trimming shortened V by 3 bases and J by 4 bases, and 12 bases separated the two germline ends. The germline V gene encodes CDR1 MDHEN and CDR2 SYDVKM. For the CDR3, the DNA is TGTGCCAGCAGTTTTTTGGGAGGAACCTATGGCTACACCTTC. Protein: CASSFLGGTYGYTF.

The V gene is TRBV11-3, the J gene TRBJ1-1, with D possibly TRBD1 on 5 matching bases. Germline V gives CDR1 SGHNT, CDR2 YENEEA. The CDR3 has 14 amino acids. The germline V and J ends were trimmed by 5 bases and 5 bases, with 15 bases remaining between them. CDR3 protein: CASSPRGDQTEAFF. The CDR3 coding sequence is TGTGCCAGCAGCCCCCGGGGGGATCAGACTGAAGCTTTCTTT.

This clone appeared once. The chain employs TRBV19 and TRBJ1-2; 9 positions match TRBD1. CDR3 length equals 14 residues. CDR1 and CDR2 from the germline V gene are LNHDA and SQIVND (reference sequence). V shed 9 bases and J 2 bases; nucleotides not matched to a gene: 7. CDR3 bases: TGTGCCAGCCGCCGGGACAGGGTGAACTATGGCTACACCTTC. Amino acids: CASRRDRVNYGYTF.

The chain links TRBV15 to TRBJ2-5, with 7 bases lining up with TRBD2. This CDR3 contains 15 residues. The ends lost 1 base at V and 1 base at J; junction bases unmatched: 3. Germline V gene data show CDR1 as LNHNV and CDR2 as YYDKDF (reference sequence). The CDR3 spells CATSRAPSGQETQYF. The CDR3 DNA reads TGTGCCACCAGCAGAGCTCCTAGCGGCCAAGAGACCCAGTACTTC.